Detailed here is one T cell receptor (beta chain). Antigen: not known. Per germline, CDR1 MNHNS and CDR2 SASEGT. The ends were cut back, 5 bases at V and 4 bases at J, with 11 bases in the middle. This CDR3 is built from 13 residues. TCRdb's table, derived via immunoSEQ multiplex PCR, lists solely in-frame clones and lacks some. This sample has tens of thousands of clones, with about 86% found just once. This specimen comes from a study of OX40 agonist ivuxolimab in advanced cancers. Study-level background: Averaging roughly 60 years in age, with a range of roughly 23 to 80, the cohort was about 86% male. Findings and caveats of the study: Patients with a partial response at 0.1-3.0 mg/kg had among the lowest clonal expansion.

The clonotype was recovered from an adult with an advanced solid tumor such as melanoma, head and neck, liver or kidney cancer. The source material was CD4+ or CD8+ T cells sorted from blood, sampled in a trial of the OX40 agonist ivuxolimab. The V and J genes are TRBV6-1 and TRBJ1-2; weak D call: TRBD1 (5 bases). The chain's CDR3 is CASSPRDRYGYTF. DNA for the CDR3: TGTGCCAGCAGTCCTCGGGACCGCTATGGCTACACCTTC.